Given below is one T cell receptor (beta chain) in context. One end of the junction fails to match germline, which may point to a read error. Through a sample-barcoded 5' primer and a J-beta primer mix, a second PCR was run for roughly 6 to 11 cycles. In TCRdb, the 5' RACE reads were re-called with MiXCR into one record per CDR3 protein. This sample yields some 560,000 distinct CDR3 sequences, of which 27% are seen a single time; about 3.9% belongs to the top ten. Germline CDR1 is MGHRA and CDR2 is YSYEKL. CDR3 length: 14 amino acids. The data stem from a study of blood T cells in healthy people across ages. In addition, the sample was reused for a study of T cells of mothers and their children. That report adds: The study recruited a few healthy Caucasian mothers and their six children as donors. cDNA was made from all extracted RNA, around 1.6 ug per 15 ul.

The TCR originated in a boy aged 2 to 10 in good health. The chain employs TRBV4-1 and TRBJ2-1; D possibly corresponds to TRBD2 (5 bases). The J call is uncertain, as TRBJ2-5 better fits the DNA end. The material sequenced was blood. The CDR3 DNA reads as TGTGCCAGCAGCCAAGAAGGCCTAGCAAAGACCCAGTACTTC. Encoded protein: CASSQEGLAKTQYF.